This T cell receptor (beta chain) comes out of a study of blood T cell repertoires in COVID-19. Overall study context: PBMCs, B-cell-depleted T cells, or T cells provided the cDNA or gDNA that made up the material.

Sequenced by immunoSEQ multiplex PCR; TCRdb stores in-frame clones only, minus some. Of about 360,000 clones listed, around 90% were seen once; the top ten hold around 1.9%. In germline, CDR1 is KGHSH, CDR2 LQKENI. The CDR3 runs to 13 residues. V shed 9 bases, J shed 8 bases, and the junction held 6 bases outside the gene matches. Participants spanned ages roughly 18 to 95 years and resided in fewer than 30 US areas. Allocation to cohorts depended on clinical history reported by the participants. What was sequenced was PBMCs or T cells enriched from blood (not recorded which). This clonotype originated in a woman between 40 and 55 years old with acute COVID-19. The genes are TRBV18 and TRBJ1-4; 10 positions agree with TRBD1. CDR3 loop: CASAGTGVEKLFF. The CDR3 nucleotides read TGTGCCAGTGCCGGGACAGGGGTAGAAAAACTGTTTTTT. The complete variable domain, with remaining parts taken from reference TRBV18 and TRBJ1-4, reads NAGVMQNPRHLVRRRGQEARLRCSPMKGHSHVYWYRQLPEEGLKFMVYLQKENIIDESGMPKERFSAEFPKEGPSILRIQQVVRGDSAAYFCASAGTGVEKLFFGSGTQLSVL.